The 9 T cell receptor beta chains reported below all come from one sample, sequenced in a study of T cell changes during pregnancy in multiple sclerosis. TCRdb keeps only in-frame clones here, not all; method: immunoSEQ multiplex PCR. Altogether some 94,000 clones are present, roughly 90% being singletons, with the ten largest covering over 1.5%. The input for sequencing was peripheral blood, taken in the first trimester of pregnancy. The receptors were sampled from a female donor with multiple sclerosis, enrolled in a pregnancy study.

This sequence joins TRBV30 and TRBJ1-1; TRBD1 is a possible D gene (5 bases). The CDR3 contains 14 residues. The germline V gene encodes CDR1 GTSNPN and CDR2 SVGIG (reference sequence). V lost 3 bases and J 0 bases, leaving 11 bases between the germline ends. The CDR3 region is CAWRADIMNTEAFF. CDR3 nucleotide sequence: TGTGCCTGGAGGGCGGACATCATGAACACTGAAGCTTTCTTT. Supplemented by reference TRBV30 and TRBJ1-1, the full variable domain reads SQTIHQWPATLVQPVGSPLSLECTVEGTSNPNLYWYRQAAGRGLQLLFYSVGIGQISSEVPQNLSASRPQDRQFILSSKKLLLSDSGFYLCAWRADIMNTEAFFGQGTRLTVV.

The rearrangement joins TRBV5-4 to TRBJ1-5; 8 bases match TRBD1. This CDR3 is 15 amino acids long. Germline V CDR1 and CDR2: SGHNT, YYREEE (reference sequence). V lost 3 bases, J lost 2 bases, and 4 bases stayed unmatched. As DNA, the CDR3 is TGTGCCAGCAGCTCCGGACAGGGCCGCAATCAGCCCCAGCATTTT. Amino acid sequence: CASSSGQGRNQPQHF.

The V gene is TRBV29-1, the J gene TRBJ1-2; possible D gene TRBD1, 5 bases. This CDR3 spans 11 amino acids. The ends were cut back, 8 bases at V and 3 bases at J, with 10 bases in the middle. Germline-derived CDR1 and CDR2 are SQVTM and ANQGSEA. As DNA, the CDR3 is TGCAGCCCGGGGGGGGACTATGGCTACACCTTC. The encoded protein is CSPGGDYGYTF.

This clone showed up just once. This chain uses TRBV7-8 with TRBJ2-5, with TRBD2 as a possible D gene (5 bases). This CDR3 has 13 amino acids. Per the germline V gene, CDR1 is SGHVS and CDR2 is FQNEAQ. Trimming removed 1 base from V and 6 bases from J, with 9 bases in between. CDR3 sequence reads: CASSLEDWKTQYF. The CDR3 nucleotides are TGTGCCAGCAGCTTAGAGGACTGGAAGACCCAGTACTTC.

The chain carries TRBV30 and TRBJ2-5; D ambiguous. CDR1 and CDR2 from the germline V gene are GTSNPN and SVGIG (reference sequence). Trimming removed 2 bases at V and 1 base at J, with 8 bases between. The CDR3 runs 13 residues. The CDR3 region has the DNA TGTGCCTGGAGTCCAGGCACCCAAGAGACCCAGTACTTC. Amino acids: CAWSPGTQETQYF.

The genes are TRBV28 and TRBJ2-1; TRBD2 might be the D (6 bases). V dropped 2 bases and J dropped 8 bases, with 40 bases sitting between them. This CDR3 is built from 23 residues. Germline V gives CDR1 MDHEN, CDR2 SYDVKM. DNA for the CDR3: TGTGCCAGCAGTTTACCGACCTTCCTTAGCGGAGGGGAAATTCTTGAGGGAATGGATGAGCAGTTCTTC. As protein: CASSLPTFLSGGEILEGMDEQFF.

This chain links TRBV7-9 with TRBJ2-7, with unresolved D. The length of the CDR3 is 12 residues. Trimming left V 6 bases short and J 5 bases short, with 11 bases between. Germline CDR1 SEHNR, CDR2 FQNEAQ (reference sequence). The CDR3 reads CASSLMRDEQYF. The CDR3 bases are TGTGCCAGCAGTCTGATGAGAGACGAGCAGTACTTC.

V gene TRBV5-6 combines with J gene TRBJ2-5; TRBD1 aligns across 8 bases. Germline V gene lookup returns CDR1 SGHDT and CDR2 YYEEEE. V gave up 4 bases and J gave up 5 bases; unmatched junction bases: 7. The CDR3 contains 14 residues. The CDR3 spells CASSGRQGTETQYF. The CDR3 DNA reads as TGTGCCAGCAGCGGAAGACAGGGGACGGAGACCCAGTACTTC.

The chain links TRBV4-3 to TRBJ2-1, with TRBD2 matching 8 bases. CDR1 is LGHNA and CDR2 is YSLEER in the germline V gene. Germline trimming cut 0 bases from V and 9 bases from J; bases unmatched to any gene: 10. The CDR3 contains 16 residues. This chain's CDR3 is CASSQESAGVSAEQFF. The CDR3 DNA reads as TGCGCCAGCAGCCAAGAATCAGCGGGAGTTTCGGCTGAGCAGTTCTTC.